This T cell receptor beta chain emerged from a study of vaccination and CD4 T cells after COVID-19 (dated by TCRdb to between 2021 and 2023). For the study in its entirety: Convalescent patients had a positive SARS-CoV-2 result on nasal swab PCR, and of these patients, several had mild disease and one had severe disease. Participants got two doses of the Pfizer-BioNTech BNT162b2 vaccine (n=8) or two doses of the Moderna mRNA-1273 vaccine (n=2). Post-vaccine blood samples were obtained a median of around 74 days after the second vaccine dose, with a range of about 14 to 241 days. In control cultures, a CEFX viral epitope pool was used as positive control, an HIV-1 Nef peptide pool was used as negative control, or no peptide was added. Overlapping spike peptide pools from SARS-CoV-2 and from the common cold coronaviruses HCoV-NL63, HCoV-OC43 and HCoV-229E were used as culture stimuli. In roughly nine COVID-19 convalescent patients and a handful of infection-naive healthy vaccine recipients, the spike-specific CD4+ TCR repertoire before mRNA vaccination was compared with the repertoire after mRNA vaccination. Post-COVID blood samples were collected from convalescent patients a median of roughly 100 days after diagnosis, with a range of roughly 35 to 161 days. In the convalescent cohort there were six males and four females, among whom were two Hispanic individuals, seven Caucasians, two Asians and one multiracial person. Overall study outcomes, separate from this receptor: The median count of SARS-CoV-2-reactive clonotypes went up from under 25 after infection to a few dozen after vaccination, although the change was not significant. Nearly all vaccine-specific clones in convalescent patients (304 of 307) were mono-reactive for SARS-CoV-2 spike rather than cross-reactive with common cold coronaviruses. Relatively few convalescent patients were included in the study, and early timepoints after natural infection were not analyzed. In convalescent patients, a median around 90% of post-vaccine SARS-CoV-2-reactive clones were detected only after vaccination, suggesting vaccine-specific priming.

Remarks on this clonotype: There is no known antigen for this receptor. There are no base qualities to consult, and no much larger clone falls within one base.

Including the terminal cysteine and phenylalanine, the CDR3 comprises 14 residues. CDR3 DNA is the only sequence kept; it has 42 bases, read in frame from the first base. V is clipped by 2 bases and J by 5 bases, and the sequence between their germline boundaries is 12 bases long. CDR1 and CDR2 are read off the germline V gene (reference sequence) as SEHNR and FQNEAQ. Interpreted using the paper, the treatment or condition label stands for: roughly 11-day PBMC culture with coronavirus spike peptide pools or control peptides (ViraFEST assay). The ViraFEST assay, used in the study, expanded antigen-specific T cells with peptide pools and then identified the expanded clonotypes through TCR sequencing. Positive SARS-CoV-2 PCR tests in the convalescent patients dated from March to December 2020, before Alpha, Beta and Delta variants emerged in the United States. PBMCs were cultured at roughly 1.8 million per well in IMDM supplemented with 5% human AB serum and around 10 IU/ml IL-2, with about 10 ug/ml peptide pools added. Half of the culture medium was replaced with fresh IL-2-containing medium on days 3 and 7. CD4+ T cells were isolated after about nine days of culture through negative selection using the EasySep CD4+ T cell isolation kit. Ficoll-Paque Plus gradient centrifugation was used to isolate PBMCs from whole blood, and the isolated PBMCs were then either used fresh or cryopreserved at -140C. Culture conditions were generally each tested in triplicate wells.

Libraries were constructed by PCR. At the Johns Hopkins FTIC core, DNA from the cultured CD4+ T cells underwent TCR sequencing with the Oncomine TCR Beta short-read assay. Genomic DNA was extracted from the cultured CD4+ T cells with the QIAamp micro DNA kit. Oncomine TCR Beta libraries from cultured CD4+ T cells were pooled using unique dual indexes and sequenced on an Illumina iSeq 100. The paper's processing steps were these. Non-productive sequences were filtered out, and CDR3s that did not start with C, did not end with F or W, or were shorter than 7 amino acids were discarded. The MANAFEST web application identified antigen-specific clonotypes by comparing peptide-stimulated wells against reference wells and other culture wells. For a clone to be called positive, the clone needed an FDR below 0.05, an odds ratio above 5, and a productive frequency above 0.1% in at least two of three replicate wells. A clonotype counted as cross-reactive if it showed significant expansion both in the SARS-CoV-2 spike wells and in at least one common cold coronavirus spike condition. Levenshtein distances (stringdist) and unrooted phylogenetic trees (ape) in R version 3.6.1 were used to assess CDR3 homology. The public sequencing data were trimmed at Q25 with fastp and processed into clonotypes with MiXCR by TCRdb, which kept only in-frame beta chains. Here each entry gathers all rows of one CDR3 protein and keeps the most common genes and DNA. It is TCRdb's table, rather than the study itself, that gives the V and J calls and clone size. This sample is represented by around 20,000 distinct CDR3 sequences; around 50% of them were singletons. Around 9.6% of the sample goes to the ten largest clones.

The TCR sequence derives from a human donor who had recovered from COVID-19. The source material was CD4+ T cells from blood, cultured in vitro. The chain joins TRBV7-9 to TRBJ2-5; the D gene is unclear. The DNA sequence is given as TGTGCCAGCAGCTTACCAGTAGTGAGGGAGACCCAGTACTTC. Its protein reads: CASSLPVVRETQYF.